The 17 T cell receptor beta chains presented below share a single source sample, sequenced in a study of T cells in Graves' hyperthyroidism and ophthalmopathy. TCR beta CDR3 regions were amplified from RNA transcripts. The TCR CDR3 was amplified in a first-round RT-PCR using the HTBI primer set. TCRdb reprocessed the multiplex PCR reads via MiXCR and lists one record per CDR3 protein. In the table there are about 420,000 distinct CDR3 sequences, 15% to 18% of which are singletons. The source material was blood. The receptors come from a woman aged 18-35 years with Graves' hyperthyroidism.

This clonotype has just a few counts. The V gene is TRBV4-1, the J gene TRBJ2-7; D could derive from TRBD1 or TRBD2 (5 bases each). Germline V CDR1 and CDR2: MGHRA, YSYEKL. V was pared by 3 bases and J by 0 bases, with 15 bases between. The CDR3 runs to 16 residues. The CDR3 region is CASSQKPGTDSYEQYF. In DNA form, the CDR3 reads TGCGCCAGCAGCCAGAAACCCGGGACGGACTCCTACGAGCAGTACTTC.

The sample holds a few counts of this clonotype. This rearrangement joins TRBV20-1 to TRBJ2-3; 8 bases are shared with TRBD1. This CDR3 has 14 residues. Germline lookup yields CDR1 DFQATT and CDR2 SNEGSKA (reference sequence). The V gene end was trimmed by 6 bases and the J gene end by 4 bases; junction bases not matched to a gene: 9. The chain's CDR3 is CSAWTGPRADTQYF. CDR3 DNA: TGCAGTGCCTGGACAGGGCCGCGGGCAGATACGCAGTATTTT.

This chain joins TRBV6-2 or TRBV6-3 and TRBJ1-5; 7 nucleotides line up with TRBD1. Germline lookup yields CDR1 MNHEY and CDR2 SVGEGT. This CDR3 has 14 amino acids. J was trimmed by 1 base and V by 10 bases; bases with no gene match: 7. The DNA for the CDR3 is TGTGCCACCGGGCGACAGGGCAGCAATCAGCCCCAGCATTTT. This encodes CATGRQGSNQPQHF.

The table lists this clonotype with a few counts. The V call is TRBV4-1, the J call TRBJ2-1; D perhaps matches TRBD2 (5 bases). The CDR3 extends over 16 amino acids. V dropped 3 bases and J dropped 4 bases, with 16 bases sitting between them. The V gene's germline CDR1 is MGHRA and CDR2 YSYEKL. CDR3 sequence reads: CASSHLDGGPYNEQFF. The CDR3 DNA sequence: TGCGCCAGCAGCCACCTGGACGGAGGTCCATACAATGAGCAGTTCTTC.

This clonotype was found many times. The chain has TRBV12-3 or TRBV12-4 and TRBJ2-2; 7 nucleotides match TRBD2. The CDR3 loop spans 15 amino acids. The V gene end was trimmed by 2 bases and the J gene end by 2 bases; junction bases not matched to a gene: 2. CDR3 coding DNA: TGTGCCAGCAGTTTACTAGCGGTTAACACCGGGGAGCTGTTTTTT. Amino acid sequence: CASSLLAVNTGELFF.

At least ten counts were recorded for this clonotype. The CDR3 DNA sequence: TGTGCCTGGAGCCAACTGAACACAGATACGCAGTATTTT. The encoded protein is CAWSQLNTDTQYF. The gene calls are TRBV30 and TRBJ2-3; D unresolved. From germline, CDR1 is GTSNPN and CDR2 SVGIG (reference sequence). The CDR3 has 13 amino acids. Trimming took 3 bases from V and 2 from J, leaving 9 bases between them.

This clonotype was counted only a few times. The V and J genes are TRBV29-1 and TRBJ2-2; no reliable D call. In germline, CDR1 is SQVTM, CDR2 ANQGSEA. This CDR3 is built from 12 residues. In DNA, the CDR3 is TGCACCGCTGGGCAAGGTCCCGGGGAGCTGTTTTTT. It codes for CTAGQGPGELFF.

This chain links TRBV29-1 with TRBJ2-2, with D unresolved. Germline CDR1 is SQVTM and CDR2 is ANQGSEA. Between the trimmed V and J ends, which lost 4 bases and 4 bases, there was a span of 4 bases. The CDR3 extends over 11 amino acids. The CDR3 DNA sequence: TGCAGCGTTGCGGGCACCGGGGAGCTGTTTTTT. It encodes CSVAGTGELFF.

This clonotype was seen a few times. This may be a read error, as it is one base from a much larger clone. V and J are TRBV3-1 and TRBJ1-6, with 9 bases lining up with TRBD1. Germline V gene lookup returns CDR1 LGHDT and CDR2 YNNKEL (reference sequence). CDR3 length equals 18 residues. CDR3 bases: TGTGCCAGCAGCCCAGGACAGGGGACGGCAGACTATAATCCACCCCTCCACTTT. This codes for CASSPGQGTADYNPPLHF.

This clonotype was picked up many times. CDR3 sequence (DNA): TGTGCCAGCAGTTTAGTGACAGGGGTTGGCTACACCTTC. Amino acid sequence: CASSLVTGVGYTF. This rearrangement joins TRBV12-3 or TRBV12-4 to TRBJ1-2; 8 bases are a match to TRBD1. With 1 base clipped from V and 7 bases from J, the junction kept 2 bases outside the gene matches. This CDR3 has 13 residues.

Many counts were recorded for this clonotype. A read error may produce the germline difference seen at one junction end. This chain uses TRBV7-3 with TRBJ2-1; 11 bases match TRBD2. The CDR3 consists of 16 residues. CDR1 SGHTA and CDR2 FQGTGA come from the germline V gene. The CDR3 protein is CASSLTSGGTYNEQFF. For the CDR3, the DNA is TGTGCCAGCAGCCTAACTAGCGGGGGAACCTACAATGAGCAGTTCTTC.

This clonotype has a count of ten or more. The chain uses TRBV6-1 and TRBJ2-7, with 10 nucleotides matching TRBD1. This CDR3 spans 16 amino acids. Per the germline V gene, CDR1 is MNHNS and CDR2 is SASEGT. V was pared by 6 bases and J by 5 bases, with 13 bases of the junction left unmatched. This CDR3 reads CASSPARDRGLNEQYF. As DNA, the CDR3 is TGTGCCAGCAGCCCCGCGCGTGACAGGGGGCTAAACGAGCAGTACTTC.

The sample holds a few counts of this clonotype. This chain joins TRBV5-1 and TRBJ2-6; 9 nucleotides align to TRBD2. Germline loops: CDR1 SGHRS, CDR2 YFSETQ. The CDR3 runs to 17 residues. The V and J ends lost 2 bases and 4 bases, in that order; junction bases with no gene match: 7. Here the CDR3 reads CASSFQRGDSGANVLTF. The CDR3 nucleotides are TGCGCCAGCAGCTTCCAGCGGGGGGACTCCGGGGCCAACGTCCTGACTTTC.

Ten or more counts support this clonotype. V is TRBV27 and J is TRBJ2-7, with D tentatively TRBD2 (6 bases). V was shortened by 3 bases and J by 0 bases, with 9 bases between the two germline ends. The germline CDR1 and CDR2 sequences are MNHEY and SMNVEV (reference sequence). This CDR3 comprises 14 residues. Here the CDR3 reads CASSLLASSYEQYF. The CDR3 coding sequence is TGTGCCAGCAGTTTGCTAGCGAGCTCCTACGAGCAGTACTTC.

In regard to this clonotype: A clone one base away is much larger, so this may be a read error. The chain carries TRBV6-2 or TRBV6-3 and TRBJ2-2; a possible D gene is TRBD2 (5 bases). Germline CDR1 is MNHEY and CDR2 is SVGEGT. CDR3 length: 14 residues. In nucleotides, the CDR3 is TGTGCCAGCAGTTACCCGAGAAACACCGGGGAGCTGCTTTTT. It translates to CASSYPRNTGELLF.

The chain has TRBV5-6 and TRBJ1-6; 7 bases map to TRBD1. Germline loops: CDR1 SGHDT, CDR2 YYEEEE. V was pared by 4 bases and J by 3 bases, with 4 bases of the junction left unmatched. The CDR3 consists of 15 residues. The chain's CDR3 is CASSPGQIYNSPLHF. For the CDR3, the DNA is TGTGCCAGCAGCCCGGGACAGATCTATAATTCACCCCTCCACTTT.

This clonotype occurred many times. V is TRBV20-1 and J is TRBJ2-3; perhaps TRBD1 as D (6 bases). Trimming pared 3 bases from V and 0 bases from J, leaving 7 bases between. The germline V gene has CDR1 DFQATT and CDR2 SNEGSKA (reference sequence). The CDR3 is 13 residues long. The CDR3 DNA sequence: TGCAGTGCTAGCGGACAGAGCACAGATACGCAGTATTTT. Translated, it gives CSASGQSTDTQYF.